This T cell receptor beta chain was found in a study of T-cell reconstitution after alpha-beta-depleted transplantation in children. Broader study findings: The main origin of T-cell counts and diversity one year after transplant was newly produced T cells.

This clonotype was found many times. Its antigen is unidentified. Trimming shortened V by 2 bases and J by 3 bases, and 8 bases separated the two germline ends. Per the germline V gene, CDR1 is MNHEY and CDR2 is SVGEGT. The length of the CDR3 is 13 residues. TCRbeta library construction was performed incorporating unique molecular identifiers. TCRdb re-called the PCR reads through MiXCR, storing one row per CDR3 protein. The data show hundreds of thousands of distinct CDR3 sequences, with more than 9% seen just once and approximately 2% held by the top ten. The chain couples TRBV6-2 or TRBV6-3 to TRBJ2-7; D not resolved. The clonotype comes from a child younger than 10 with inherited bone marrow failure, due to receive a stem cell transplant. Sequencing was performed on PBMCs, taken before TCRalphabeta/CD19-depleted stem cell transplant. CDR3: CASSYRPYYEQYF. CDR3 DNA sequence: TGTGCCAGCAGTTACCGGCCATACTACGAGCAGTACTTC.